Shown below are 9 T cell receptor beta chains from a single sample sequenced in a study of T cells in Graves' hyperthyroidism and ophthalmopathy (dated by TCRdb to between 2019 and 2020). Library preparation used multiplex PCR. The sequencer was an Illumina HiSeq 2000. The TCR beta CDR3 regions were amplified from RNA transcripts. The TCR CDR3 was subjected to a first round of RT-PCR using the HTBI primer set and the Qiagen OneStep RT-PCR kit. The public reads were reprocessed in TCRdb via fastp at Q25 and MiXCR, keeping in-frame beta chains. Rows matching on CDR3 protein sequence are summarized as one entry with the most common DNA and genes. The sample table lists approximately 720,000 distinct CDR3 sequences, around 19% of them with a count of one. 16% of the sample is held by the ten biggest clonotypes. The sequenced sample was blood. These receptors were taken from a woman aged 45-60 years with Graves' hyperthyroidism that later progressed to Graves' ophthalmopathy.

The gene calls are TRBV28 and TRBJ1-2, with no clear D. The CDR3 spans 12 residues. CDR1 is MDHEN, CDR2 SYDVKM, per germline. V lost 6 bases, J lost 2 bases, and 7 bases lay in between. The CDR3, as DNA: TGTGCCAGCAGGTCCCAAAACTATGGCTACACCTTC. Its protein product is CASRSQNYGYTF.

V gene TRBV30 combines with J gene TRBJ2-7; 12 bases fit TRBD2. Trimming removed 2 bases from V and 2 bases from J; junction bases left unmatched: 7. From germline, CDR1 is GTSNPN and CDR2 SVGIG (reference sequence). The CDR3 runs 16 residues. In DNA, the CDR3 is TGTGCCTGGAGTCGGGGTCTAGCGGGGGGGACCTACGAGCAGTACTTC. This encodes CAWSRGLAGGTYEQYF.

In its sample, this clonotype was seen a few times. The chain has TRBV2 and TRBJ2-2; TRBD1 aligns across 9 bases. From germline, CDR1 is SNHLY and CDR2 FYNNEI. Germline trimming cut 5 bases from V and 3 bases from J; bases unmatched to any gene: 10. This CDR3 is built from 17 residues. The CDR3 DNA reads as TGTGCCAGCAGTCGAACCCGGGACAGGGCAGACACCGGGGAGCTGTTTTTT. The encoded protein is CASSRTRDRADTGELFF.

The chain employs TRBV20-1 and TRBJ2-2; 9 bases fit TRBD1. The CDR3 covers 17 residues. Germline loops: CDR1 DFQATT, CDR2 SNEGSKA (reference sequence). The trim removed 2 bases at V and 5 bases at J, leaving 12 bases unmatched. The CDR3 sequence is CSARSTARTGATGELFF. CDR3 sequence (DNA): TGCAGTGCTAGATCTACCGCCCGGACAGGGGCGACCGGGGAGCTGTTTTTT.

This clonotype was seen repeatedly, ten times or more. The chain links TRBV19 to TRBJ2-2, with D maybe TRBD1 (5 bases). Trimming shortened V by 3 bases and J by 1 base, and 15 bases separated the two germline ends. Germline lookup yields CDR1 LNHDA and CDR2 SQIVND (reference sequence). This CDR3 contains 17 residues. CDR3 residues: CASSMGGRARNTGELFF. The DNA for the CDR3 is TGTGCCAGTAGTATGGGTGGCAGGGCCAGGAACACCGGGGAGCTGTTTTTT.

This clonotype was detected only a few times. V and J are TRBV12-3 or TRBV12-4 and TRBJ2-4; D gene unclear. The V end lost 2 bases, the J end lost 0 bases, and 8 bases lay between the germline ends. CDR3 length: 15 residues. The CDR3 loop reads CASSLTRRAKNIQYF. CDR3 in DNA: TGTGCCAGCAGTTTAACCCGGCGAGCCAAAAACATTCAGTACTTC.

The genes are TRBV3-1 and TRBJ1-5; D is uncertain. The V gene's germline CDR1 is LGHDT and CDR2 YNNKEL (reference sequence). CDR3 size: 13 residues. The germline V and J ends were trimmed by 1 base and 10 bases, with 11 bases remaining between them. The chain's CDR3 is CASSQGFVEPQHF. CDR3 DNA sequence: TGTGCCAGCAGCCAAGGTTTCGTGGAACCCCAGCATTTT.

A few counts support this clonotype. The chain employs TRBV2 and TRBJ2-1; 10 bases are a match to TRBD2. From germline, CDR1 is SNHLY and CDR2 FYNNEI. The V segment lost 6 bases and the J segment 4 bases; nucleotides outside the gene matches: 3. The CDR3 sequence is 14 residues long. CDR3 amino acids: CASSPTSGYNEQFF. The CDR3 DNA is TGTGCCAGCAGCCCGACTAGCGGGTACAATGAGCAGTTCTTC. Complete variable domain (other parts from reference TRBV2 and TRBJ2-1): EPEVTQTPSHQVTQMGQEVILRCVPISNHLYFYWYRQILGQKVEFLVSFYNNEISEKSEIFDDQFSVERPDGSNFTLKIRSTKLEDSAMYFCASSPTSGYNEQFFGPGTRLTVL.

The chain joins TRBV20-1 to TRBJ2-7; 9 bases align to TRBD2. CDR3 length equals 15 residues. Germline values: CDR1 DFQATT, CDR2 SNEGSKA (reference sequence). The junction had 9 bases not matched to a gene; V was cut back by 6 bases and J by 0 bases. The CDR3 region is CSALTSGSFSYEQYF. The CDR3 DNA is TGCAGTGCGCTGACTAGCGGATCCTTCTCCTACGAGCAGTACTTC.